The 11 T cell receptor beta chains presented below share a single source sample, sequenced in a study of blood T cell repertoires in COVID-19. Repertoires were generated with immunoSEQ multiplex PCR, while TCRdb's copy carries only in-frame clones and drops some. The sample includes 200,000 to 300,000 clones, approximately 82% of them seen just once. The source material was peripheral blood. These receptors all stem from a man aged 25-45 years who had recovered from COVID-19.

The chain combines TRBV25-1 with TRBJ1-4, with 7 nucleotides matching TRBD1. CDR1 is MGHDK, CDR2 SYGVNS, per germline. The V segment lost 5 bases and the J segment 8 bases; nucleotides outside the gene matches: 8. The CDR3 sequence is 14 residues long. CDR3 residues: CASSKDREGEKLFF. Here the CDR3 DNA reads TGTGCCAGCAGTAAAGACAGGGAAGGAGAAAAACTGTTTTTT.

This rearrangement joins TRBV18 to TRBJ2-2, with D possibly TRBD1 on 5 matching bases. Trimming took off 5 bases at V and 7 bases at J, with 11 bases between the two ends. The CDR3 spans 13 residues. CDR1 KGHSH and CDR2 LQKENI come from the germline V gene. The CDR3 sequence is CASSSQGDGELFF. The CDR3 nucleotides read TGTGCCAGCTCATCGCAGGGTGACGGGGAGCTGTTTTTT.

The chain couples TRBV21-1 to TRBJ2-3; the table's D gene call, TRBD1, was not cross checked with the DNA. TRBV21-1 has pseudogene status. CDR3 length: 14 residues. The CDR3 bases are TGTGCCAGCCGGCCAGGGGGACCCCCAGATACGCAGTATTTT. Its translation is CASRPGGPPDTQYF.

This clone was seen more than once but under ten times. This sequence joins TRBV18 and TRBJ2-1; D call uncertain. With 2 bases removed from V and 6 bases from J, the gap between germline ends came to 11 bases. This CDR3 is built from 14 residues. Germline lookup yields CDR1 KGHSH and CDR2 LQKENI. The CDR3 spells CASSPSREFNEQFF. CDR3 in DNA: TGTGCCAGCTCACCAAGTAGAGAGTTCAATGAGCAGTTCTTC.

The chain is built from TRBV2 and TRBJ1-3; D uncertain. The CDR3 runs to 15 residues. Germline values: CDR1 SNHLY, CDR2 FYNNEI. V lost 0 bases to trimming and J lost 0 bases, with 6 bases between them. Written as DNA, the CDR3 is TGTGCCAGCAGTGAAGCGCTTAGCTCTGGAAACACCATATATTTT. Translating it yields CASSEALSSGNTIYF.

V usage is TRBV21-1 and J usage is TRBJ2-5; the table's D gene call, TRBD1, was not cross checked with the DNA. TRBV21-1 is a pseudogene locus. This CDR3 is built from 16 residues. The CDR3 DNA follows: TGTGCCAGCAGCAACCCAGAAGACAGGTTCAAAGAGACCCAGTACTTC. Residues: CASSNPEDRFKETQYF.

The chain couples TRBV5-6 to TRBJ1-2; 9 nucleotides align to TRBD1. V lost 3 bases to trimming and J lost 8 bases; unmatched junction nucleotides: 11. The CDR3 length is 15 residues. Germline CDR1 and CDR2: SGHDT and YYEEEE. The CDR3 loop reads CASSSLNDRGGGYTF. The CDR3 nucleotides read TGTGCCAGCAGCTCCCTTAATGACAGGGGGGGAGGCTACACCTTC.

This clone occurred once. CDR3 coding DNA: TGCGCCAGCAGCTTGGCCCTAGCGGGGGGGCCGAGCACAGATACGCAGTATTTT. The encoded protein is CASSLALAGGPSTDTQYF. The V call is TRBV5-1, the J call TRBJ2-3; 12 nucleotides agree with TRBD2. Looked up from germline, CDR1 is SGHRS and CDR2 is YFSETQ. After removal of 0 bases from V and 0 bases from J, the junction contained 5 bases not matched to a gene. The CDR3 has 18 amino acids.

The CDR3 sequence: CASRTNLRGPQETQYF. The CDR3 DNA is TGTGCCAGCAGGACCAACCTCAGGGGGCCCCAAGAGACCCAGTACTTC. The rearrangement uses TRBV27 and TRBJ2-5; 8 bases align to TRBD1. V was pared by 6 bases and J by 1 base, with 10 bases of the junction left unmatched. The CDR3 has 16 amino acids. CDR1 is MNHEY, CDR2 SMNVEV, per germline (reference sequence).

The V call is TRBV5-8, the J call TRBJ2-1, with 7 bases fitting TRBD1. V lost 4 bases and J lost 10; bases outside the gene matches: 5. This CDR3 region has 12 residues. Germline V gene sequence: CDR1 SGHTS, CDR2 YDEGEE. CDR3 sequence (DNA): TGTGCCAGCAGCGAGGACAGGCGCGAGCAGTTCTTC. Translating gives CASSEDRREQFF.

This sequence joins TRBV7-6 and TRBJ1-1, with D possibly being TRBD1 (5 bases). Germline V CDR1 and CDR2: SGHVS, FNYEAQ. The V end was cut by 5 bases, the J end by 4 bases, with 20 bases between. There are 16 residues in the CDR3. CDR3 sequence (DNA): TGTGCCAGCAGCAAAACACATGCTCAGGGTAGCACTGAAGCTTTCTTT. Protein: CASSKTHAQGSTEAFF. The whole variable domain, filled in from reference TRBV7-6 and TRBJ1-1, reads GAGVSQSPRYKVTKRGQDVALRCDPISGHVSLYWYRQALGQGPEFLTYFNYEAQQDKSGLPNDRFSAERPEGSISTLTIQRTEQRDSAMYRCASSKTHAQGSTEAFFGQGTRLTVV.